This is a list of T cell receptor beta chains from one sample in a study of shared T cell receptors in the human thymus. The repertoire was sequenced with immunoSEQ multiplex PCR; TCRdb's copy has only in-frame clones and lacks some. In the table there are roughly 500,000 clones, about 80% of which are singletons. The same sample was also studied in work on human thymus T cells.

Sequenced material: thymocytes. Receptors were obtained from a boy under three years old with a congenital heart defect. CDR3s include the opening cysteine and the closing phenylalanine or tryptophan. The order of the fields is clone size, J gene, D gene, V gene, CDR3 protein, CDR3 DNA. The D gene is left open where the match is weak. Rows give clone size only sometimes, using once, few, many, or a class for an expanded clone.

clone size: NA; J gene: TRBJ1-1; D gene: NA; V gene: TRBV14; CDR3 protein: CASSQESGVGTEAFF; CDR3 DNA: TGTGCCAGCAGCCAAGAGTCCGGGGTCGGGACTGAAGCTTTCTTT
clone size: once; J gene: TRBJ2-7; D gene: NA; V gene: TRBV7-2; CDR3 protein: CASSPRGGRFSYEQYF; CDR3 DNA: TGTGCCAGCAGCCCTAGGGGGGGCCGATTCTCGTACGAGCAGTACTTC
clone size: NA; J gene: TRBJ2-1; D gene: TRBD2; V gene: TRBV11-2; CDR3 protein: CASSRSAGDEQFF; CDR3 DNA: TGTGCCAGCAGCCGTAGCGCGGGGGATGAGCAGTTCTTC
clone size: NA; J gene: TRBJ1-2; D gene: NA; V gene: TRBV9; CDR3 protein: CASSPRRGGARLHYTF; CDR3 DNA: TGTGCCAGCAGCCCAAGGCGAGGGGGGGCGCGGTTGCACTACACCTTC
clone size: NA; J gene: TRBJ2-7; D gene: NA; V gene: TRBV27; CDR3 protein: CASSLGLAVNYEQYF; CDR3 DNA: TGTGCCAGCAGTTTAGGTCTGGCCGTGAACTACGAGCAGTACTTC
clone size: NA; J gene: TRBJ2-7; D gene: NA; V gene: TRBV5-1; CDR3 protein: CASSLAGMSYEQYF; CDR3 DNA: TGCGCCAGCAGCTTGGCGGGGATGAGTTACGAGCAGTACTTC
clone size: NA; J gene: TRBJ2-3; D gene: TRBD2; V gene: TRBV30; CDR3 protein: CAWSGGEGGWFADTQYF; CDR3 DNA: TGTGCCTGGAGTGGGGGAGAGGGAGGGTGGTTCGCAGATACGCAGTATTTT
clone size: NA; J gene: TRBJ1-5; D gene: NA; V gene: TRBV6-5; CDR3 protein: CASSRTAYSNQPQHF; CDR3 DNA: TGTGCCAGCAGCCGGACAGCGTATAGCAATCAGCCCCAGCATTTT
clone size: NA; J gene: TRBJ2-7; D gene: NA; V gene: TRBV20-1; CDR3 protein: CSAPNYEQYF; CDR3 DNA: TGCAGTGCTCCCAACTACGAGCAGTACTTC
clone size: NA; J gene: TRBJ2-5; D gene: TRBD1; V gene: TRBV7-7; CDR3 protein: CASSSAGTGNGETQYF; CDR3 DNA: TGTGCCAGCAGCTCCGCCGGGACAGGGAACGGGGAGACCCAGTACTTC
clone size: NA; J gene: TRBJ2-2; D gene: TRBD1; V gene: TRBV18; CDR3 protein: CASSPSGTGRFTGELFF; CDR3 DNA: TGTGCCAGCTCACCATCCGGGACAGGGAGGTTCACCGGGGAGCTGTTTTTT
clone size: NA; J gene: TRBJ2-7; D gene: TRBD1; V gene: TRBV11-3; CDR3 protein: CASSFLRDRASYEQYF; CDR3 DNA: TGTGCCAGCAGCTTTTTGCGGGACAGGGCTTCCTACGAGCAGTACTTC
clone size: NA; J gene: TRBJ2-7; D gene: NA; V gene: TRBV5-1; CDR3 protein: CASSFGSRQRYEQYF; CDR3 DNA: TGCGCCAGCAGCTTTGGGAGTCGGCAGAGGTACGAGCAGTACTTC
clone size: NA; J gene: TRBJ1-2; D gene: TRBD1; V gene: TRBV9; CDR3 protein: CASRRPGTARGYTF; CDR3 DNA: TGTGCCAGCAGGAGACCGGGGACAGCAAGGGGCTACACCTTC
clone size: once; J gene: TRBJ2-3; D gene: NA; V gene: TRBV6-4; CDR3 protein: CASSLKGSPTDTQYF; CDR3 DNA: TGTGCCAGCAGTTTAAAGGGGTCCCCAACAGATACGCAGTATTTT
clone size: once; J gene: TRBJ2-3; D gene: NA; V gene: TRBV5-6; CDR3 protein: CASSLSGLSADTQYF; CDR3 DNA: TGTGCCAGCAGCTTGTCGGGACTGAGCGCAGATACGCAGTATTTT
clone size: NA; J gene: TRBJ2-5; D gene: TRBD2; V gene: TRBV28; CDR3 protein: CASSLWVAGGEETQYF; CDR3 DNA: TGTGCCAGCAGTTTATGGGTAGCGGGAGGTGAAGAGACCCAGTACTTC
clone size: NA; J gene: TRBJ1-2; D gene: TRBD1; V gene: TRBV18; CDR3 protein: CASSPRTGGEGYTF; CDR3 DNA: TGTGCCAGCTCACCACGGACAGGGGGCGAAGGCTACACCTTC
clone size: NA; J gene: TRBJ2-1; D gene: TRBD2; V gene: TRBV6-6; CDR3 protein: CASSYPRGGDEQFF; CDR3 DNA: TGTGCCAGCAGTTACCCTAGGGGAGGGGATGAGCAGTTCTTC
clone size: NA; J gene: TRBJ2-1; D gene: TRBD2; V gene: TRBV7-9; CDR3 protein: CASSFERELGHGEQFF; CDR3 DNA: TGTGCCAGCAGCTTCGAGCGGGAGCTGGGGCACGGTGAGCAGTTCTTC
clone size: NA; J gene: TRBJ1-6; D gene: NA; V gene: TRBV5-6; CDR3 protein: CASSPWSSYNSPLHF; CDR3 DNA: TGTGCCAGCAGCCCCTGGAGCTCCTATAATTCACCCCTCCACTTT
clone size: NA; J gene: TRBJ2-2; D gene: TRBD2; V gene: TRBV4-2; CDR3 protein: CASSQANFSEASGNTGELFF; CDR3 DNA: TGTGCCAGCAGCCAAGCTAATTTTAGCGAGGCTAGCGGCAACACCGGGGAGCTGTTTTTT
clone size: NA; J gene: TRBJ2-7; D gene: TRBD1; V gene: TRBV6-5; CDR3 protein: CASTHVYRGDHEQYF; CDR3 DNA: TGTGCCAGCACCCACGTTTACAGGGGAGACCACGAGCAGTACTTC
clone size: NA; J gene: TRBJ2-3; D gene: NA; V gene: TRBV2; CDR3 protein: CASSKGTHTQYF; CDR3 DNA: TGTGCCAGCAGCAAAGGGACTCATACGCAGTATTTT
clone size: NA; J gene: TRBJ1-1; D gene: TRBD1; V gene: TRBV18; CDR3 protein: CASSPETGEGGTEAFF; CDR3 DNA: TGTGCCAGCTCACCCGAGACAGGGGAGGGCGGCACTGAAGCTTTCTTT
clone size: NA; J gene: TRBJ2-1; D gene: TRBD2; V gene: TRBV9; CDR3 protein: CASSVASGSRNEQFF; CDR3 DNA: TGTGCCAGCAGCGTGGCTAGCGGGAGTCGGAATGAGCAGTTCTTC
clone size: NA; J gene: TRBJ2-7; D gene: NA; V gene: TRBV6-6; CDR3 protein: CASSSPGTSTVYEQYF; CDR3 DNA: TGTGCCAGCAGTTCCCCCGGCACTAGTACAGTCTACGAGCAGTACTTC
clone size: once; J gene: TRBJ1-2; D gene: NA; V gene: TRBV4-1; CDR3 protein: CASSHPRDKRGYTF; CDR3 DNA: TGCGCCAGCAGCCACCCCCGGGACAAACGTGGCTACACCTTC
clone size: NA; J gene: TRBJ1-4; D gene: TRBD1; V gene: TRBV25-1; CDR3 protein: CASSETGGGEKLFF; CDR3 DNA: TGTGCCAGCAGTGAGACAGGGGGGGGAGAAAAACTGTTTTTT
clone size: once; J gene: TRBJ2-1; D gene: NA; V gene: TRBV12-2; CDR3 protein: CASRPAGEQFF; CDR3 DNA: TGTGCAAGTCGCCCCGCGGGGGAGCAGTTCTTC
clone size: once; J gene: TRBJ2-3; D gene: NA; V gene: TRBV11-3; CDR3 protein: CASSSRGGATTDTQYF; CDR3 DNA: TGTGCCAGCAGCTCGAGGGGGGGAGCCACCACAGATACGCAGTATTTT
clone size: NA; J gene: TRBJ2-2; D gene: TRBD2; V gene: TRBV4-3; CDR3 protein: CASSPYTSGRAGGGELFF; CDR3 DNA: TGCGCCAGCAGCCCCTATACTAGCGGGAGGGCCGGGGGCGGGGAGCTGTTTTTT
clone size: NA; J gene: TRBJ1-1; D gene: NA; V gene: TRBV4-3; CDR3 protein: CASSLGRRLNTEAFF; CDR3 DNA: TGCGCCAGCAGCCTGGGGAGGAGACTGAACACTGAAGCTTTCTTT
clone size: NA; J gene: TRBJ2-4; D gene: NA; V gene: TRBV4-1; CDR3 protein: CASSQVLRLPNLAKNIQYF; CDR3 DNA: TGCGCCAGCAGCCAAGTACTGAGACTACCTAATCTAGCCAAAAACATTCAGTACTTC
clone size: NA; J gene: TRBJ2-6; D gene: NA; V gene: TRBV2; CDR3 protein: CASSGSRGDAGANVLTF; CDR3 DNA: TGTGCCAGCAGCGGAAGTCGCGGGGACGCTGGGGCCAACGTCCTGACTTTC
clone size: few; J gene: TRBJ2-5; D gene: TRBD2; V gene: TRBV4-2; CDR3 protein: CASSQDRLAEETQYF; CDR3 DNA: TGTGCCAGCAGCCAAGATCGACTAGCGGAGGAGACCCAGTACTTC
clone size: NA; J gene: TRBJ2-5; D gene: NA; V gene: TRBV7-8; CDR3 protein: CASSSGRQYF; CDR3 DNA: TGTGCCAGCAGCTCAGGGAGGCAGTACTTC
clone size: NA; J gene: TRBJ2-1; D gene: NA; V gene: TRBV9; CDR3 protein: CASSSNNEQFF; CDR3 DNA: TGTGCCAGCAGCTCTAACAATGAGCAGTTCTTC
clone size: NA; J gene: TRBJ2-1; D gene: NA; V gene: TRBV10-3; CDR3 protein: CAIRPGGRPYNEQFF; CDR3 DNA: TGTGCCATCCGGCCAGGGGGGCGACCCTACAATGAGCAGTTCTTC
clone size: NA; J gene: TRBJ2-5; D gene: TRBD2; V gene: TRBV4-2; CDR3 protein: CASRLTGTPSGEGQYF; CDR3 DNA: TGTGCCAGCAGGCTCACCGGGACGCCCAGTGGGGAGGGCCAGTACTTC
clone size: NA; J gene: TRBJ2-2; D gene: NA; V gene: TRBV11-1; CDR3 protein: CASSSTTDLDTGELFF; CDR3 DNA: TGTGCCAGCAGCTCAACGACAGACTTGGACACCGGGGAGCTGTTTTTT
clone size: NA; J gene: TRBJ2-2; D gene: TRBD1; V gene: TRBV30; CDR3 protein: CAWSHRQGDSNTGELFF; CDR3 DNA: TGTGCCTGGAGCCATAGACAGGGCGACTCGAACACCGGGGAGCTGTTTTTT
clone size: NA; J gene: TRBJ2-7; D gene: TRBD1; V gene: TRBV7-9; CDR3 protein: CASSRPGQGIYEQYF; CDR3 DNA: TGTGCCAGCAGCAGACCGGGACAGGGGATCTACGAGCAGTACTTC
clone size: NA; J gene: TRBJ2-7; D gene: TRBD2; V gene: TRBV5-8; CDR3 protein: CASSLVNSGRARPYEQYF; CDR3 DNA: TGTGCCAGCAGCTTGGTTAATAGCGGGAGGGCAAGGCCCTACGAGCAGTACTTC
clone size: NA; J gene: TRBJ2-2; D gene: TRBD1; V gene: TRBV4-3; CDR3 protein: CASSAGGGINAEAGELFF; CDR3 DNA: TGCGCCAGCAGCGCAGGGGGCGGGATCAACGCGGAGGCCGGGGAGCTGTTTTTT
clone size: NA; J gene: TRBJ2-1; D gene: NA; V gene: TRBV2; CDR3 protein: CASIGNFEQFF; CDR3 DNA: TGTGCCAGCATCGGGAATTTTGAGCAGTTCTTC
clone size: NA; J gene: TRBJ1-1; D gene: NA; V gene: TRBV12-5; CDR3 protein: CASGFWPRDNTEAFF; CDR3 DNA: TGTGCTAGTGGTTTCTGGCCCCGGGATAACACTGAAGCTTTCTTT
clone size: NA; J gene: TRBJ2-1; D gene: TRBD1; V gene: TRBV29-1; CDR3 protein: CSVLPGQSNNEQFF; CDR3 DNA: TGCAGCGTGCTACCGGGACAGTCGAACAATGAGCAGTTCTTC
clone size: NA; J gene: TRBJ2-7; D gene: NA; V gene: TRBV11-2; CDR3 protein: CASSLASFSSHEQYF; CDR3 DNA: TGTGCCAGCAGCTTAGCTTCGTTTAGCTCCCACGAGCAGTACTTC
clone size: once; J gene: TRBJ2-7; D gene: NA; V gene: TRBV28; CDR3 protein: CASSPWGQGYYEQYF; CDR3 DNA: TGTGCCAGCAGCCCATGGGGCCAGGGCTACTACGAGCAGTACTTC
clone size: NA; J gene: TRBJ2-1; D gene: TRBD2; V gene: TRBV4-1; CDR3 protein: CASSQDSTSGSSYNEQFF; CDR3 DNA: TGCGCCAGCAGCCAAGACTCTACTAGCGGGAGCTCCTACAATGAGCAGTTCTTC
clone size: NA; J gene: TRBJ2-5; D gene: NA; V gene: TRBV27; CDR3 protein: CASSRQMEETQYF; CDR3 DNA: TGTGCCAGCAGTCGCCAGATGGAAGAGACCCAGTACTTC
clone size: NA; J gene: TRBJ1-4; D gene: NA; V gene: TRBV5-1; CDR3 protein: CASSGPGGATGKLFF; CDR3 DNA: TGCGCCAGCAGCGGCCCGGGGGGCGCTACAGGAAAACTGTTTTTT
clone size: NA; J gene: TRBJ2-7; D gene: TRBD2; V gene: TRBV14; CDR3 protein: CASSPSGTYEQYF; CDR3 DNA: TGTGCCAGCAGCCCTAGCGGGACCTACGAGCAGTACTTC
clone size: once; J gene: TRBJ2-1; D gene: TRBD1; V gene: TRBV11-2; CDR3 protein: CASSFPAVAGQVYNEQFF; CDR3 DNA: TGTGCCAGCAGCTTCCCCGCGGTCGCGGGACAGGTATACAATGAGCAGTTCTTC
clone size: NA; J gene: TRBJ2-7; D gene: NA; V gene: TRBV14; CDR3 protein: CASSQDRRGEQYF; CDR3 DNA: TGTGCCAGCAGTCAGGACAGGCGGGGCGAGCAGTACTTC